The 4 T cell receptor beta chains given below trace back to one sample, sequenced in a study of CXCR3-negative and CXCR3-positive naive CD8 T cells. Study-level points and caveats: Researchers report that CXCR3-positive naive cells carry more hydrophobic TRB CDR3s than CXCR3-negative naive cells.

Their antigens are not known. Via 5' RACE with UMI labels, TRB cDNA libraries were prepared. TCRdb processed the 5' RACE reads again and assigns one entry to each CDR3 protein, with no DNA. The sample table sets out 100,000 to 150,000 distinct CDR3 sequences. Input material: naive CXCR3+ CD8+ T cells from blood. Documented subset: CD45RO-CCR7+CD27+CD95- naive CD8+ T cells expressing CXCR3 (TNR3+). Receptor source: a human donor in good health. Some clones in this sample may be carry-over from other donors' samples.

This chain links TRBV12-3 or TRBV12-4 with TRBJ2-3; the TCRdb D gene call, TRBD1, has no DNA to confirm it. There are 21 residues in the CDR3. The CDR3 loop is CASSLPAPGGGLTSPTDTQYF.

The chain's CDR3 is CASSDQITSGRACNEQFF. This chain joins TRBV6-4 and TRBJ2-1. Germline V gives CDR1 MRHNA, CDR2 SNTAGT. The CDR3 has 18 residues.

The chain employs TRBV4-3 and TRBJ1-3. This CDR3 spans 16 amino acids. CDR1 LGHNA and CDR2 YSLEER come from the germline V gene. The CDR3 region is CASSQDLGGYGNTKYF.

This rearrangement joins TRBV19 to TRBJ2-5. The V gene's germline CDR1 is LNHDA and CDR2 SQIVND (reference sequence). The CDR3 loop spans 12 amino acids. The CDR3 sequence: CASSIAGETQYF. Together with reference TRBV19 and TRBJ2-5, the CDR3 gives the full variable domain: DGGITQSPKYLFRKEGQNVTLSCEQNLNHDAMYWYRQDPGQGLRLIYYSQIVNDFQKGDIAEGYSVSREKKESFPLTVTSAQKNPTAFYLCASSIAGETQYFGPGTRLLVL.